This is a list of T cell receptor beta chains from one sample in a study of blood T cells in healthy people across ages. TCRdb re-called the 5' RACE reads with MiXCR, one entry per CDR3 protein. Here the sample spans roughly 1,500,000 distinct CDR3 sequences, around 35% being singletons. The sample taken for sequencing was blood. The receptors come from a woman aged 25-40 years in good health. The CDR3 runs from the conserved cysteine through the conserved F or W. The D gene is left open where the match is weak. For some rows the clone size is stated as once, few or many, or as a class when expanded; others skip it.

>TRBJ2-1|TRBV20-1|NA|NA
CSARGWGPRGAKNEQFF
TGCAGTGCTAGAGGATGGGGCCCCCGGGGGGCGAAAAATGAGCAGTTCTTC
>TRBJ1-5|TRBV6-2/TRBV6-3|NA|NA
CASSQGYQPQHF
TGTGCCAGCAGCCAAGGGTATCAGCCCCAGCATTTT
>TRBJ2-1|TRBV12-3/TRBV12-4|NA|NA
CASSSVTGASRQFF
TGTGCCAGCAGTTCAGTTACGGGGGCCTCAAGACAGTTCTTC
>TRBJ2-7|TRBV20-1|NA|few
CSATADYEQYF
TGCAGTGCTACAGCGGACTACGAGCAGTACTTC
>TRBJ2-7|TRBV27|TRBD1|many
CASSLRQGAYEQYF
TGTGCCAGCAGTTTACGGCAGGGGGCCTACGAGCAGTACTTC
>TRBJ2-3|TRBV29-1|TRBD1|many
CSAGQGTSTDTQYF
TGCAGCGCCGGACAGGGAACTAGCACAGATACGCAGTATTTT
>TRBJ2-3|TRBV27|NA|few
CASSLIKAQDTQYF
TGTGCCAGCAGTTTAATTAAGGCACAAGATACGCAGTATTTT
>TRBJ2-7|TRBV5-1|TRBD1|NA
CASRLPGTGIYEQYF
TGCGCCAGCAGACTGCCCGGGACAGGGATCTACGAGCAGTACTTC
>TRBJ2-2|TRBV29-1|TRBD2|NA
CSVRGVIDTGELFF
TGCAGCGTTCGGGGGGTTATCGACACCGGGGAGCTGTTTTTT
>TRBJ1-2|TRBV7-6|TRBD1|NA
CASSPGRVQGARGYGYTF
TGTGCCAGCAGCCCAGGCAGAGTACAGGGGGCCCGGGGCTATGGCTACACCTTC